This TCR beta chain was retrieved from a study of T cell responses to AZD1222 COVID-19 vaccine. Deletions cut 0 bases from V and 6 bases from J, with 13 bases between. CDR1 and CDR2 (germline): SGHRS, YFSETQ. The CDR3 runs to 16 residues. Clones were sequenced by immunoSEQ multiplex PCR, and TCRdb holds only the in-frame ones, with some missing. The top ten hold 7.5% to 9.5% of the sample, which has about 180,000 clones, 88% seen once. Broader study findings: Donors in the cohort were predominantly white British and more often female, and clonal diversity was possibly underestimated. The study reported that nearly half of spike-specific TCRs target unmutated variant regions.

As concerns this clone: The antigen remains undetermined.

The chain has TRBV5-1 and TRBJ1-6; D ambiguous. The TCR was taken from an adult in good health. The sample here was peripheral blood, taken on day 0 of AZD1222 vaccination. The CDR3 is CASSLDPSRVNSPLHF. In DNA, the CDR3 is TGCGCCAGCAGCTTGGATCCGAGCCGGGTTAATTCACCCCTCCACTTT.